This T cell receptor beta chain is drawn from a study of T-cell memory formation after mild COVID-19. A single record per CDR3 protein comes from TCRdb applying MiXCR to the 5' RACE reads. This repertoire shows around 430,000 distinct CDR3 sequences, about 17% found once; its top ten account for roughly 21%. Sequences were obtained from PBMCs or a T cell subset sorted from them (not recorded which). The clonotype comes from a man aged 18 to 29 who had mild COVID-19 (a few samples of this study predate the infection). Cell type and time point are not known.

The CDR3 sequence is CATGDKVGYTF. The CDR3 DNA reads as TGTGCCACCGGGGATAAGGTCGGCTACACCTTC. The chain is built from TRBV15 and TRBJ1-2; D is ambiguous. Germline V gene data show CDR1 as LNHNV and CDR2 as YYDKDF (reference sequence). The CDR3 covers 11 residues. Trimming cost V 8 bases and J 8 bases, with 12 bases left between them.